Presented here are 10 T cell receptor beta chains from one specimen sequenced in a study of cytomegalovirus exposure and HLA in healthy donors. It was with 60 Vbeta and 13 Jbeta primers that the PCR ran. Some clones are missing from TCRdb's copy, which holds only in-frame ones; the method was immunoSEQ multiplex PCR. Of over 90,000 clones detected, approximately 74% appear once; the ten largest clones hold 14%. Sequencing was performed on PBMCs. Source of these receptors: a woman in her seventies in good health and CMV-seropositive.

The CDR3 reads CASSQGGNSPLHF. The CDR3 DNA reads TGTGCCAGTAGCCAGGGGGGAAACTCACCCCTCCACTTT. The chain employs TRBV19 and TRBJ1-6; the match to TRBD1 covers 7 bases. Germline V gives CDR1 LNHDA, CDR2 SQIVND (reference sequence). The ends lost 6 bases at V and 10 bases at J; junction bases unmatched: 6. There are 13 residues in the CDR3.

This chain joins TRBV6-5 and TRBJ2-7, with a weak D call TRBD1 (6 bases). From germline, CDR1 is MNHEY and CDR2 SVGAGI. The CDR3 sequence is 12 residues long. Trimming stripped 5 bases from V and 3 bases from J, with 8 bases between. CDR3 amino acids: CASSKQGYEQYF. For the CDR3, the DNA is TGTGCCAGCAGTAAACAGGGCTACGAGCAGTACTTC.

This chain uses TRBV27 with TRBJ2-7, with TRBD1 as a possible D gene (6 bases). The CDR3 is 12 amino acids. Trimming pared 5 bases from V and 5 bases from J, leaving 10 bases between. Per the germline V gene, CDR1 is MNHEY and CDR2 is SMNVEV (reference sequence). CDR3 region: CASSNRVNEQYF. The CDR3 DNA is TGTGCCAGCAGTAACAGGGTCAACGAGCAGTACTTC.

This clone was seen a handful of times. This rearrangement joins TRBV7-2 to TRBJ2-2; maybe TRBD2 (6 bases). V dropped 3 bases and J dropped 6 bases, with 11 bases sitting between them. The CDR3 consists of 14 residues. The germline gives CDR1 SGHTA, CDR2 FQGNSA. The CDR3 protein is CASSLGWGAGELFF. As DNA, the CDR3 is TGTGCCAGCAGCTTGGGGTGGGGGGCCGGGGAGCTGTTTTTT. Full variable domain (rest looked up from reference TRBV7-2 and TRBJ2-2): GAGVSQSPSNKVTEKGKDVELRCDPISGHTALYWYRQSLGQGLEFLIYFQGNSAPDKSGLPSDRFSAERTGGSVSTLTIQRTQQEDSAVYLCASSLGWGAGELFFGEGSRLTVL.

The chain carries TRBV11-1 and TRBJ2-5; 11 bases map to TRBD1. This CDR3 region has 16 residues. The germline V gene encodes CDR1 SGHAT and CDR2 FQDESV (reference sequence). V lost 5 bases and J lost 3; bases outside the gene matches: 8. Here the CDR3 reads CASSPGTGGAKETQYF. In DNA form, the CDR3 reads TGTGCCAGCAGCCCTGGGACAGGGGGAGCAAAAGAGACCCAGTACTTC.

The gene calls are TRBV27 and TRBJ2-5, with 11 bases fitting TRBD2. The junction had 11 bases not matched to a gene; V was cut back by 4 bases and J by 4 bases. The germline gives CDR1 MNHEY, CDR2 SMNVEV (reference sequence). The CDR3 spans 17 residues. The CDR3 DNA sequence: TGTGCCAGCAGTTCACCACCCCCTAGCGGGAGGAGAGAGACCCAGTACTTC. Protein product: CASSSPPPSGRRETQYF.

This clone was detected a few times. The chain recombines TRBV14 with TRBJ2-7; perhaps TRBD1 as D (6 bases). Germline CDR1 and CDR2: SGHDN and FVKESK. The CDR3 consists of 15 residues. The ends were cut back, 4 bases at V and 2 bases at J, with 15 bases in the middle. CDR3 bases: TGTGCCAGCAGCCCTCGGGCAGGGGTCGCCTACGAGCAGTACTTC. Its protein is CASSPRAGVAYEQYF.

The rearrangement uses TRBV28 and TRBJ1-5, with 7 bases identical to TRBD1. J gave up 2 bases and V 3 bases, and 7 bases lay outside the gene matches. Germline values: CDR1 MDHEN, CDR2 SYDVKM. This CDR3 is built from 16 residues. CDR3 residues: CASSLQDRVGNQPQHF. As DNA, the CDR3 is TGTGCCAGCAGTTTGCAAGACAGGGTTGGCAATCAGCCCCAGCATTTT.

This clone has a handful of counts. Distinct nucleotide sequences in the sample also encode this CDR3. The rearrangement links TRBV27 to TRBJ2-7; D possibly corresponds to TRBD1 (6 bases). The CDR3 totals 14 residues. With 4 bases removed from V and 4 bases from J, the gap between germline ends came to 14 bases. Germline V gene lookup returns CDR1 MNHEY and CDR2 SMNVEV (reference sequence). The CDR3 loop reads CASSSTGSTYEQYF. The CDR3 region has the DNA TGTGCCAGCAGTTCCACAGGGAGCACGTACGAGCAGTACTTC.

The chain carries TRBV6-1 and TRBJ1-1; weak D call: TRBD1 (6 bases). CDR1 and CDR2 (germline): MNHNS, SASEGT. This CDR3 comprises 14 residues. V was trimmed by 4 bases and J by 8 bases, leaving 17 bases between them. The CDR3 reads CASSAVQGDGEAFF. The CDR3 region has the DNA TGTGCCAGCAGTGCCGTACAGGGCGATGGGGAAGCTTTCTTT.